The 12 T cell receptor beta chains below all came from one sample that was sequenced in a study of cytomegalovirus exposure and HLA in healthy donors. 13 Jbeta primers and 60 Vbeta primers were used for the PCR. TCRdb keeps only in-frame clones here, not all; method: immunoSEQ multiplex PCR. The sample carries some 120,000 clones, 55% to 65% recorded once. Source material: PBMCs. These receptors were obtained from a woman aged 25 to 45 in good health and CMV-seronegative.

The chain combines TRBV28 with TRBJ2-5, with TRBD1 matching 10 bases. The V segment lost 3 bases and the J segment 5 bases; nucleotides outside the gene matches: 6. CDR3 length: 15 residues. CDR1 is MDHEN, CDR2 SYDVKM, per germline. The CDR3 nucleotides read TGTGCCAGCAGTTTTGGTCGGACAGGGGGGGAGACCCAGTACTTC. It encodes CASSFGRTGGETQYF.

This chain uses TRBV4-2 with TRBJ2-1; 7 nucleotides align to TRBD2. After removal of 7 bases from V and 6 bases from J, the junction contained 12 bases not matched to a gene. The germline gives CDR1 LGHNA, CDR2 YNFKEQ. The CDR3 runs 15 residues. In DNA, the CDR3 is TGTGCCAGCAACCTAGGGACTACCAAATCCAATGAGCAGTTCTTC. Amino acids: CASNLGTTKSNEQFF.

This sequence joins TRBV10-3 and TRBJ1-2, with D possibly being TRBD1 (6 bases). The ends were cut back, 3 bases at V and 7 bases at J, with 9 bases in the middle. In germline, CDR1 is ENHRY, CDR2 SYGVKD. This CDR3 comprises 12 residues. CDR3 residues: CAISEQGTGYTF. Here the CDR3 DNA reads TGTGCCATCAGTGAACAGGGAACTGGCTACACCTTC.

This clone was counted only a few times. This chain links TRBV7-8 with TRBJ2-1; 7 bases match TRBD1. The CDR3 is made up of 13 amino acids. V lost 7 bases and J lost 6; bases outside the gene matches: 6. CDR1 and CDR2 from the germline V gene are SGHVS and FQNEAQ. The CDR3 spells CASTLTGRNEQFF. The CDR3 DNA follows: TGTGCCAGCACCCTGACAGGGCGCAATGAGCAGTTCTTC.

The rearrangement joins TRBV9 to TRBJ1-6; 7 positions agree with TRBD1. Per germline, CDR1 SGDLS and CDR2 YYNGEE. The CDR3 sequence is 17 residues long. The V and J ends lost 4 bases and 8 bases, in that order; junction bases with no gene match: 15. CDR3 amino acids: CASSPTLGGTDHSPLHF. CDR3 in DNA: TGTGCCAGCAGCCCAACTCTAGGGGGGACAGACCATTCACCCCTCCACTTT.

This clone came up a few times. This chain uses TRBV30 with TRBJ1-3; D remains ambiguous. Deletions cut 0 bases from V and 4 bases from J, with 7 bases between. The CDR3 consists of 13 residues. Germline lookup yields CDR1 GTSNPN and CDR2 SVGIG (reference sequence). CDR3 DNA sequence: TGTGCCTGGAGTGTCTCGGGAGGAAACACCATATATTTT. Translated: CAWSVSGGNTIYF.

This clone appeared a few times. Distinct nucleotide sequences in the sample also encode this CDR3. The CDR3 coding sequence is TGCGCCAGCAGCCAGGGACTAGCGGGGTACAATGAGCAGTTCTTC. Protein product: CASSQGLAGYNEQFF. The gene calls are TRBV4-1 and TRBJ2-1, with 13 bases fitting TRBD2. Trimming took 3 bases from V and 4 from J; bases not matched to a gene: 0. Germline loops: CDR1 MGHRA, CDR2 YSYEKL. The CDR3 spans 15 residues.

The CDR3 loop reads CASETSGTAYEQYF. CDR3 bases: TGTGCCAGCGAGACTAGCGGGACGGCCTACGAGCAGTACTTC. The chain joins TRBV28 to TRBJ2-7, with 11 nucleotides matching TRBD2. Germline values: CDR1 MDHEN, CDR2 SYDVKM. The V segment lost 8 bases and the J segment 2 bases; nucleotides outside the gene matches: 5. The CDR3 totals 14 residues. The full variable domain, in which reference TRBV28 and TRBJ2-7 provide the parts outside the CDR3, is DVKVTQSSRYLVKRTGEKVFLECVQDMDHENMFWYRQDPGLGLRLIYFSYDVKMKEKGDIPEGYSVSREKKERFSLILESASTNQTSMYLCASETSGTAYEQYFGPGTRLTVT.

The chain employs TRBV15 and TRBJ2-1, with 14 bases lining up with TRBD2. V trimming: 7 bases; J trimming: 1 base; junction bases outside the gene matches: 6. Germline V gene sequence: CDR1 LNHNV, CDR2 YYDKDF (reference sequence). This CDR3 region has 17 residues. The CDR3 is CATTKGLAGASYNEQFF. CDR3 in DNA: TGTGCCACCACCAAGGGACTAGCGGGAGCTTCCTACAATGAGCAGTTCTTC.

The chain employs TRBV6-1 and TRBJ1-2; 12 bases are a match to TRBD1. V shed 1 base and J 5 bases; nucleotides not matched to a gene: 5. The germline gives CDR1 MNHNS, CDR2 SASEGT. CDR3 size: 16 residues. The CDR3 reads CASSEVGTGGPYGYTF. CDR3 DNA sequence: TGTGCCAGCAGTGAAGTAGGGACAGGGGGCCCTTATGGCTACACCTTC.

The chain combines TRBV5-4 with TRBJ2-4; 7 bases align to TRBD1. CDR3 length: 16 residues. Germline CDR1 reads SGHNT; CDR2 reads YYREEE (reference sequence). With 2 bases clipped from V and 1 base from J, the junction kept 6 bases outside the gene matches. The chain's CDR3 is CASSFKTGSAKNIQYF. The CDR3 nucleotides are TGTGCCAGCAGCTTCAAGACAGGGTCGGCCAAAAACATTCAGTACTTC. Full variable domain (remainder filled in from reference TRBV5-4 and TRBJ2-4): ETGVTQSPTHLIKTRGQQVTLRCSSQSGHNTVSWYQQALGQGPQFIFQYYREEENGRGNFPPRFSGLQFPNYSSELNVNALELDDSALYLCASSFKTGSAKNIQYFGAGTRLSVL.

In this sample, this clone turned up a few times. The V call is TRBV5-1, the J call TRBJ2-5, with 7 bases lining up with TRBD1. The CDR3 sequence is 15 residues long. The trim removed 0 bases at V and 1 base at J, leaving 3 bases unmatched. Germline V gene sequence: CDR1 SGHRS, CDR2 YFSETQ. The CDR3 is CASSLVGGPQETQYF. In DNA, the CDR3 is TGCGCCAGCAGCTTGGTAGGGGGCCCCCAAGAGACCCAGTACTTC.